The 9 T cell receptor beta chains below all came from one sample that was sequenced in a study of response to subunit inactivated influenza vaccine. One entry per CDR3 protein results from TCRdb running MiXCR on the RT-PCR reads. The sample yields 650,000 to 700,000 distinct CDR3 sequences, approximately 14% seen once. The sample here was PBMCs from blood, taken 11 to 12 days after vaccination. All receptors derive from a man in his fifties or sixties who received an inactivated influenza vaccine.

The DNA of the CDR3 is TGCAGCGACAAAGGGGGGAAGAGCACAGATACGCAGTATTTT. It translates to CSDKGGKSTDTQYF. V usage is TRBV29-1 and J usage is TRBJ2-3; D tentatively reads TRBD1 or TRBD2 (6 bases each). Germline CDR1 is SQVTM and CDR2 is ANQGSEA. This CDR3 comprises 14 residues. The V end was cut by 7 bases, the J end by 0 bases, with 14 bases between.

The genes are TRBV7-2 and TRBJ2-5, with TRBD2 identical over 7 bases. CDR1 SGHTA and CDR2 FQGNSA come from the germline V gene. This CDR3 contains 13 residues. J was trimmed by 5 bases and V by 5 bases; bases with no gene match: 5. The CDR3 bases are TGTGCCAGCAGCCGATGGACTAGGGAGACCCAGTACTTC. Translation gives CASSRWTRETQYF.

The chain uses TRBV20-1 and TRBJ2-5; 9 positions match TRBD1. The trim removed 2 bases at V and 5 bases at J, leaving 6 bases unmatched. Germline CDR1 is DFQATT and CDR2 is SNEGSKA (reference sequence). The CDR3 sequence is 14 residues long. The CDR3: CSARKQGARETQYF. The DNA for the CDR3 is TGCAGTGCTAGAAAACAGGGGGCGCGGGAGACCCAGTACTTC.

The V call is TRBV5-1, the J call TRBJ2-5; 10 nucleotides agree with TRBD1. The germline V gene encodes CDR1 SGHRS and CDR2 YFSETQ. The trim removed 6 bases at V and 2 bases at J, leaving 10 bases unmatched. The CDR3 sequence is 16 residues long. The CDR3 DNA reads as TGCGCCAGCATGTTGGGACAGGGGCTATCACAAGAGACCCAGTACTTC. It codes for CASMLGQGLSQETQYF.

This chain uses TRBV28 with TRBJ2-7; unclear D gene. Germline values: CDR1 MDHEN, CDR2 SYDVKM. The V gene lost 3 bases and the J gene lost 0 bases, with 12 bases spanning the gap. The CDR3 totals 15 residues. The CDR3 region has the DNA TGTGCCAGCAGTTTGAGCTGGTTGAGCTCCTACGAGCAGTACTTC. This gives the protein CASSLSWLSSYEQYF. Together with reference TRBV28 and TRBJ2-7, the CDR3 gives the full variable domain: DVKVTQSSRYLVKRTGEKVFLECVQDMDHENMFWYRQDPGLGLRLIYFSYDVKMKEKGDIPEGYSVSREKKERFSLILESASTNQTSMYLCASSLSWLSSYEQYFGPGTRLTVT.

The sample holds a few counts of this clonotype. The chain has TRBV6-6 and TRBJ2-7; the D is unclear. V shed 2 bases and J shed 3 bases, with 5 bases lying between them. The CDR3 length is 12 residues. CDR1 is MNHNY, CDR2 SVGAGI, per germline (reference sequence). In nucleotides, the CDR3 is TGTGCCAGCAGTTACGGGATCTACGAGCAGTACTTC. Translation gives CASSYGIYEQYF.

In regard to this clonotype: A junction end diverges from the germline sequence, so it may reflect a read error. This chain uses TRBV4-1 with TRBJ2-7; D unresolved. From germline, CDR1 is MGHRA and CDR2 YSYEKL. This CDR3 has 16 amino acids. This chain's CDR3 is CASIQEVQMSSYEQYF. The CDR3 DNA is TGCGCCAGCATCCAAGAAGTTCAGATGAGCTCCTACGAGCAGTACTTC.

The J gene is TRBJ2-1, the V gene TRBV5-1; perhaps D is TRBD1 or TRBD2 (5 bases each). V was pared by 2 bases and J by 7 bases, with 13 bases between. Germline V gives CDR1 SGHRS, CDR2 YFSETQ. The CDR3 length is 14 residues. CDR3 coding DNA: TGCGCCAGCAGCTTTGAGGGGCGCGTTAATGAGCAGTTCTTC. Residues: CASSFEGRVNEQFF.

This clonotype has a handful of counts. The chain links TRBV20-1 to TRBJ2-7; 9 bases are shared with TRBD2. Trimming at V came to 1 base and at J to 7 bases, leaving 8 bases not matched to a gene. Germline V gene data show CDR1 as DFQATT and CDR2 as SNEGSKA (reference sequence). CDR3 size: 14 residues. The CDR3 DNA follows: TGCAGTGCTAGAGCAGGACTAGCGAGTCGGGAGCAGTACTTC. Its protein product is CSARAGLASREQYF.